The T cell receptor (beta chain) described here comes from a study of long-term antiretroviral therapy in people with HIV. General study results and limits: Diversity rose after ART but stayed below transplant donor controls.

Trimming took off 6 bases at V and 9 bases at J, with 18 bases between the two ends. Per the germline V gene, CDR1 is MGHDK and CDR2 is SYGVNS. The CDR3 totals 14 residues. A v3.0 immunoSEQ assay was performed at survey level. The study targeted about 40,000-50,000 T-cell genomes per sample in sequencing. Sequencing was performed with immunoSEQ multiplex PCR; in TCRdb, only in-frame clones are kept and a portion is missing. The sample yields 45,000 or so clones, nearly 95% seen once. As for this clone: Its antigen is still unknown.

The chain couples TRBV25-1 to TRBJ2-1; possible D gene TRBD2, 5 bases. Sequenced here: unsorted PBMCs, sampled 3.7 years after starting antiretroviral therapy. This TCR came from a woman aged 45-65 years with HIV. The CDR3 loop reads CASRGYGEGSEQFF. The CDR3 nucleotides are TGTGCCAGCAGGGGTTACGGAGAGGGCAGTGAGCAGTTCTTC.